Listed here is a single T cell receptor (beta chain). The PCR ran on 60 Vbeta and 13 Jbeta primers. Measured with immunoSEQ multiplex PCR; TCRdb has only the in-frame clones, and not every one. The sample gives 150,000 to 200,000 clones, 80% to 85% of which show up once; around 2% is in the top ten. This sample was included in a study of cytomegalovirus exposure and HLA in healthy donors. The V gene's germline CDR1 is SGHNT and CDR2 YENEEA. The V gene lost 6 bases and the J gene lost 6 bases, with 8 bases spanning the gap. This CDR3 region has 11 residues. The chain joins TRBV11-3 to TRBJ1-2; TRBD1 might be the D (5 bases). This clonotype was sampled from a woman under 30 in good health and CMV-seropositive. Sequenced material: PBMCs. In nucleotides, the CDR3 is TGTGCCAGCAGTCGGGGGGATGGCTACACCTTC. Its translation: CASSRGDGYTF.